The source of this TCR beta chain is a study of blood T cell repertoires in COVID-19. The assay was immunoSEQ multiplex PCR, and TCRdb's table has in-frame clones only and misses some. Among about 250,000 clones listed, more than 60% were seen once. Germline V CDR1 and CDR2: MDHEN, SYDVKM. The ends were cut back, 5 bases at V and 1 base at J, with 12 bases in the middle. This CDR3 has 15 amino acids. Material for sequencing was peripheral blood. This TCR came from a woman between 40 and 50 years old with active or convalescent COVID-19. This chain uses TRBV28 with TRBJ1-5, with no clear D. The CDR3 sequence is CASSPPGISNQPQHF. CDR3 nucleotide sequence: TGTGCCAGCAGTCCCCCCGGTATCAGCAATCAGCCCCAGCATTTT. Filled out from reference TRBV28 and TRBJ1-5, the complete variable domain reads DVKVTQSSRYLVKRTGEKVFLECVQDMDHENMFWYRQDPGLGLRLIYFSYDVKMKEKGDIPEGYSVSREKKERFSLILESASTNQTSMYLCASSPPGISNQPQHFGDGTRLSIL.